These 11 T cell receptor beta chains were sequenced from one sample in a study of shared clonotypes between healthy human individuals. Data came from immunoSEQ multiplex PCR; TCRdb stores just in-frame clones and leaves some out. The top ten hold about 0.42% of the sample, which has approximately 1.4 million clones, nearly 99% seen once. The specimen was naive CD4+ T cells sorted from blood. Subset denoted: CD45RA+ positively selected. These receptors were obtained from a man aged 25-45 years in good health.

This chain uses TRBV5-1 with TRBJ2-1, with D uncertain. The V gene's germline CDR1 is SGHRS and CDR2 YFSETQ. The CDR3 contains 17 residues. V was shortened by 4 bases and J by 0 bases, with 17 bases between the two germline ends. The CDR3 DNA is TGCGCCAGCAGCGTGTCCACCCACGGTGGCTCCTACAATGAGCAGTTCTTC. This gives the protein CASSVSTHGGSYNEQFF.

This clone was counted once. The genes are TRBV7-9 and TRBJ2-7; perhaps TRBD2 as D (7 bases). Germline V lookup: CDR1 SEHNR, CDR2 FQNEAQ (reference sequence). The CDR3 runs to 15 residues. The ends were cut back, 5 bases at V and 4 bases at J, with 18 bases in the middle. This chain's CDR3 is CASSPTQGGGYEQYF. The CDR3 coding sequence is TGTGCCAGCAGCCCCACGCAAGGGGGGGGGTACGAGCAGTACTTC. The whole variable domain, filled in from reference TRBV7-9 and TRBJ2-7, reads DTGVSQNPRHKITKRGQNVTFRCDPISEHNRLYWYRQTLGQGPEFLTYFQNEAQLEKSRLLSDRFSAERPKGSFSTLEIQRTEQGDSAMYLCASSPTQGGGYEQYFGPGTRLTVT.

This clone came up once. The rearrangement joins TRBV18 to TRBJ2-4, with D uncertain. Germline CDR1 and CDR2: KGHSH and LQKENI. Trimming left V 0 bases short and J 8 bases short, with 5 bases between. This CDR3 is built from 12 residues. The CDR3 DNA is TGTGCCAGCTCACCACCTAGTGACATTCAGTACTTC. It yields the protein CASSPPSDIQYF.

To note about this clone: Other DNA sequences within the sample encode an identical CDR3. The chain is built from TRBV7-9 and TRBJ2-2; 10 bases agree with TRBD2. The germline V gene has CDR1 SEHNR and CDR2 FQNEAQ (reference sequence). V shed 2 bases and J 5 bases; nucleotides not matched to a gene: 2. The CDR3 extends over 15 amino acids. CDR3: CASSLLAGGTGELFF. In DNA, the CDR3 is TGTGCCAGCAGCTTATTAGCGGGAGGAACCGGGGAGCTGTTTTTT.

This chain connects TRBV5-1 to TRBJ1-2; D is ambiguous. Germline V gives CDR1 SGHRS, CDR2 YFSETQ. Trimming took off 4 bases at V and 4 bases at J, with 17 bases between the two ends. This CDR3 has 15 amino acids. CDR3 residues: CASSPLGHELYGYTF. DNA for the CDR3: TGCGCCAGCAGCCCGTTGGGCCATGAGCTCTATGGCTACACCTTC. The complete variable domain, with remaining parts taken from reference TRBV5-1 and TRBJ1-2, reads KAGVTQTPRYLIKTRGQQVTLSCSPISGHRSVSWYQQTPGQGLQFLFEYFSETQRNKGNFPGRFSGRQFSNSRSEMNVSTLELGDSALYLCASSPLGHELYGYTFGSGTRLTVV.

The chain recombines TRBV28 with TRBJ1-1; D might be TRBD1 (6 bases). Germline CDR1 is MDHEN and CDR2 is SYDVKM. The CDR3 spans 14 residues. The V end lost 6 bases, the J end lost 3 bases, and 14 bases lay between the germline ends. CDR3 region: CASRTRGADTEAFF. The CDR3 nucleotides read TGTGCCAGCAGGACGCGGGGGGCGGACACTGAAGCTTTCTTT.

The chain joins TRBV5-5 to TRBJ2-2; TRBD2 matches 8 bases. CDR1 SGHKS and CDR2 YYEKEE come from the germline V gene (reference sequence). J lost 3 bases, V lost 4 bases, and 14 bases had no gene match. This CDR3 is 18 amino acids long. As DNA, the CDR3 is TGTGCCAGCAGCCACCCAGTCGGCGGGAGGTCGGACACCGGGGAGCTGTTTTTT. This translates into CASSHPVGGRSDTGELFF.

The J gene is TRBJ2-3, the V gene TRBV10-3; either TRBD1 or TRBD2 may fit D (5 bases each). This CDR3 is 13 amino acids long. CDR1 and CDR2 (germline): ENHRY, SYGVKD. The V end was cut by 10 bases, the J end by 0 bases, with 11 bases between. As DNA, the CDR3 is TGTGCCACAGGGTGGGGGAGCACAGATACGCAGTATTTT. The encoded protein is CATGWGSTDTQYF.

The genes are TRBV10-3 and TRBJ1-5; 7 bases are a match to TRBD1. The length of the CDR3 is 13 residues. Looked up from germline, CDR1 is ENHRY and CDR2 is SYGVKD. Trimming cost V 10 bases and J 5 bases; bases outside gene matches: 8. The CDR3 region has the DNA TGTGCCACCGGGGAGGGGGCTGATCAGCCCCAGCATTTT. Protein: CATGEGADQPQHF.

CDR3 protein: CATSRDPGVGSGHLPSYEQYF. Written as DNA, the CDR3 is TGTGCCACCAGCAGAGATCCAGGGGTTGGTAGCGGCCACTTACCCTCCTACGAGCAGTACTTC. The rearrangement uses TRBV15 and TRBJ2-7; D possibly uses TRBD1 or TRBD2 (6 bases each). V dropped 0 bases and J dropped 0 bases, with 27 bases sitting between them. The CDR3 length is 21 residues. Germline CDR1 reads LNHNV; CDR2 reads YYDKDF (reference sequence).

This chain joins TRBV7-9 and TRBJ1-1; unclear D gene. This CDR3 comprises 14 residues. Germline V CDR1 and CDR2: SEHNR, FQNEAQ (reference sequence). Trimming shortened V by 6 bases and J by 1 base, and 12 bases separated the two germline ends. CDR3 DNA: TGTGCCAGCAGTTCTATCCTGGCGAACACTGAAGCTTTCTTT. Protein product: CASSSILANTEAFF.